This T cell receptor (beta chain) was observed in a study of shared clonotypes between healthy human individuals. Study-wide points: Depth of sequencing was expected to influence donor clonotype sharing.

The run depth of the assay was deep. The table came from immunoSEQ multiplex PCR; TCRdb's copy has only in-frame clones and leaves some out. The sample carries 450,000 or so clones, roughly 80% recorded once. On this clone: Its antigen is unidentified.

Per the germline V gene, CDR1 is MGHRA and CDR2 is YSYEKL. The CDR3 has 16 residues. Trimming removed 4 bases at V and 0 bases at J, with 16 bases between. The V gene is TRBV4-1, the J gene TRBJ2-7; possibly TRBD1 for D (6 bases). The receptor's source is a woman aged 35 to 49 in good health. Some clones in this sample may be carry-over from other donors' samples. The sample comprised PBMCs. The CDR3 reads CASSRVHRGSSYEQYF. For the CDR3, the DNA is TGCGCCAGCAGCCGGGTCCATAGGGGGTCCTCCTACGAGCAGTACTTC.